A single sample gave rise to the 29 T cell receptor beta chains below, sequenced in a study of cytomegalovirus exposure and HLA in healthy donors. Both 60 Vbeta primers and 13 Jbeta primers went into the PCR. Repertoires were generated with immunoSEQ multiplex PCR, while TCRdb's copy carries only in-frame clones and drops some. There are fewer than 250,000 clones in the sample; less than 85% occur only once, and under 5% lies in the top ten. Sequencing was done on a sample of PBMCs. The receptor source for this set is a man aged 30 to 45 in good health and CMV-seropositive.

The J gene is TRBJ1-2, the V gene TRBV9; unclear D gene. The CDR3 totals 12 residues. CDR1 and CDR2 (germline): SGDLS, YYNGEE. Trimming cost V 4 bases and J 5 bases, with 9 bases left between them. The DNA for the CDR3 is TGTGCCAGCAGCCCCCCAGGTTATGGCTACACCTTC. Amino acid sequence: CASSPPGYGYTF.

The J gene is TRBJ1-5, the V gene TRBV4-1, with D perhaps matching TRBD1 (5 bases). The CDR3 length is 14 residues. Trimming stripped 0 bases from V and 6 bases from J, with 9 bases between. Germline V gene data show CDR1 as MGHRA and CDR2 as YSYEKL. The chain's CDR3 is CASSQEGASQPQHF. The CDR3 DNA sequence: TGCGCCAGCAGCCAAGAAGGGGCTAGTCAGCCCCAGCATTTT.

The chain links TRBV27 to TRBJ1-2; D is uncertain. CDR3 length equals 13 residues. V was clipped by 3 bases and J by 5 bases, with 10 bases between them. In germline, CDR1 is MNHEY, CDR2 SMNVEV (reference sequence). The DNA for the CDR3 is TGTGCCAGCAGTTTCGGCCAGACATATGGCTACACCTTC. It specifies CASSFGQTYGYTF.

The chain couples TRBV9 to TRBJ2-6; D is perhaps TRBD1 (5 bases). The V gene's germline CDR1 is SGDLS and CDR2 YYNGEE. CDR3 length: 19 residues. V was pared by 0 bases and J by 2 bases, with 18 bases between. CDR3 in amino acids: CASSVAVGLGDAGANVLTF. The CDR3 DNA follows: TGTGCCAGCAGCGTAGCGGTGGGGCTAGGGGATGCTGGGGCCAACGTCCTGACTTTC. Based on the CDR3 plus reference TRBV9 and TRBJ2-6, the full variable domain is DSGVTQTPKHLITATGQRVTLRCSPRSGDLSVYWYQQSLDQGLQFLIQYYNGEERAKGNILERFSAQQFPDLHSELNLSSLELGDSALYFCASSVAVGLGDAGANVLTFGAGSRLTVL.

V usage is TRBV28 and J usage is TRBJ2-7, with 7 bases lining up with TRBD2. V shed 8 bases, J shed 4 bases, and the junction held 5 bases outside the gene matches. The length of the CDR3 is 12 residues. From germline, CDR1 is MDHEN and CDR2 SYDVKM. This chain's CDR3 is CASGGGTYEQYF. CDR3 DNA: TGTGCCAGCGGGGGGGGGACTTACGAGCAGTACTTC.

The genes are TRBV28 and TRBJ2-1, with TRBD2 matching 7 bases. J gave up 0 bases and V 1 base, and 3 bases lay outside the gene matches. The germline CDR1 and CDR2 sequences are MDHEN and SYDVKM. The CDR3 is made up of 16 amino acids. The chain's CDR3 is CASSLFASGSYNEQFF. The CDR3 region has the DNA TGTGCCAGCAGTTTATTCGCTAGCGGCTCCTACAATGAGCAGTTCTTC.

The table lists this clone with a few counts. This chain joins TRBV15 and TRBJ2-2; 9 bases align to TRBD2. The CDR3 length is 15 residues. Germline CDR1 and CDR2: LNHNV and YYDKDF (reference sequence). The trim removed 3 bases at V and 8 bases at J, leaving 7 bases unmatched. CDR3 residues: CATSRSSGSGGELFF. The CDR3 bases are TGTGCCACCAGCAGGAGTAGCGGGAGTGGGGGGGAGCTGTTTTTT.

The V call is TRBV4-2, the J call TRBJ2-1, with TRBD2 matching over 8 bases. V lost 0 bases to trimming and J lost 5 bases; unmatched junction nucleotides: 6. The V gene's germline CDR1 is LGHNA and CDR2 YNFKEQ. This CDR3 has 16 amino acids. The CDR3 here is CASSQDPSGGHNEQFF. The DNA of the CDR3 is TGTGCCAGCAGCCAAGATCCCAGCGGGGGACACAATGAGCAGTTCTTC.

J is TRBJ1-1 and V is TRBV19, with 8 bases aligning to TRBD1. The V and J ends lost 3 bases and 5 bases, in that order; junction bases with no gene match: 5. The CDR3 has 14 amino acids. Germline loops: CDR1 LNHDA, CDR2 SQIVND (reference sequence). The CDR3 nucleotides are TGTGCCAGTAGTATCGACAGGGGTGGGACTGAAGCTTTCTTT. The encoded protein is CASSIDRGGTEAFF. The variable domain in full, with the rest retrieved from reference TRBV19 and TRBJ1-1, is DGGITQSPKYLFRKEGQNVTLSCEQNLNHDAMYWYRQDPGQGLRLIYYSQIVNDFQKGDIAEGYSVSREKKESFPLTVTSAQKNPTAFYLCASSIDRGGTEAFFGQGTRLTVV.

V gene TRBV28 combines with J gene TRBJ1-5, with 11 bases lining up with TRBD1. This CDR3 is 19 amino acids long. The germline V gene encodes CDR1 MDHEN and CDR2 SYDVKM. Trimming at V came to 4 bases and at J to 2 bases, leaving 13 bases not matched to a gene. DNA of the CDR3: TGTGCCAGCAGTTCTCATCGCCGGGACAGGGGGTTTCGCAATCAGCCCCAGCATTTT. The encoded protein is CASSSHRRDRGFRNQPQHF. Based on the CDR3 plus reference TRBV28 and TRBJ1-5, the full variable domain is DVKVTQSSRYLVKRTGEKVFLECVQDMDHENMFWYRQDPGLGLRLIYFSYDVKMKEKGDIPEGYSVSREKKERFSLILESASTNQTSMYLCASSSHRRDRGFRNQPQHFGDGTRLSIL.

J is TRBJ2-5 and V is TRBV4-1; TRBD1 is a possible D gene (6 bases). The DNA end favors TRBJ2-7, so the J call may be wrong. Germline CDR1 and CDR2: MGHRA and YSYEKL. The CDR3 length is 16 residues. The DNA for the CDR3 is TGCGCCAGCAGCCAAGAGCCTGGACAGAGCTCCTACGAGCAGTACTTC. Its protein is CASSQEPGQSSYEQYF.

The genes are TRBV12-5 and TRBJ2-2, with 9 positions matching TRBD2. The CDR3 runs to 15 residues. Germline V gene data show CDR1 as LGHNT and CDR2 as FRNRAP. V gave up 0 bases and J gave up 4 bases; unmatched junction bases: 0. CDR3 loop: CASGLVLAGTGELFF. The DNA for the CDR3 is TGTGCTAGTGGTTTGGTACTAGCGGGCACCGGGGAGCTGTTTTTT.

The chain links TRBV2 to TRBJ1-6, with a possible D match to TRBD1 (5 bases). This CDR3 region has 16 residues. Germline assignment: CDR1 SNHLY and CDR2 FYNNEI. Trimming left V 4 bases short and J 9 bases short, with 19 bases between. The CDR3 DNA sequence: TGTGCCAGCAGTGGGAGGGGCGGTACCGGGGGTTCACCCCTCCACTTT. Translation gives CASSGRGGTGGSPLHF.

This chain joins TRBV9 and TRBJ1-1, with TRBD1 matching 11 bases. In germline, CDR1 is SGDLS, CDR2 YYNGEE. There are 15 residues in the CDR3. V was clipped by 0 bases and J by 5 bases; unmatched bases: 3. The CDR3 region is CASSVGGQGATEAFF. The CDR3 DNA sequence: TGTGCCAGCAGCGTAGGAGGACAGGGGGCAACTGAAGCTTTCTTT.

The sample holds a few counts of this clone. The rearrangement joins TRBV5-4 to TRBJ2-5; D is possibly TRBD2 (6 bases). CDR1 and CDR2 from the germline V gene are SGHNT and YYREEE (reference sequence). V was shortened by 4 bases and J by 4 bases, with 17 bases between the two germline ends. The CDR3 is 15 amino acids. CDR3 nucleotides: TGTGCCAGCAGCCCCGGGACCCAGGGAGGAGAGACCCAGTACTTC. Protein: CASSPGTQGGETQYF.

Worth noting for this clone: Sequence at one end of the junction differs from germline and may be a read error. This rearrangement joins TRBV11-2 to TRBJ1-2, with 7 bases aligning to TRBD1. The CDR3 has 13 residues. CDR1 is SGHAT and CDR2 is FQNNGV in the germline V gene. CDR3 nucleotides: TGTGCCGGCAGCAGACAGGGTAACTATGGCTACACCTTC. It codes for CAGSRQGNYGYTF.

The chain links TRBV7-9 to TRBJ2-7; D possibly corresponds to TRBD1 (6 bases). The CDR3 is 15 residues long. V was shortened by 2 bases and J by 2 bases, with 13 bases between the two germline ends. Germline V CDR1 and CDR2: SEHNR, FQNEAQ (reference sequence). Here the CDR3 reads CASSLSGEIPYEQYF. CDR3 DNA sequence: TGTGCCAGCAGCTTATCAGGGGAAATTCCCTACGAGCAGTACTTC.

This clone has a handful of counts. For the CDR3, the DNA is TGTGCCAGCAGCTTAGCCGGGACTAACAATGAGCAGTTCTTC. Its translation: CASSLAGTNNEQFF. The gene calls are TRBV7-6 and TRBJ2-1, with TRBD2 identical over 7 bases. The CDR3 is 14 amino acids. Germline-derived CDR1 and CDR2 are SGHVS and FNYEAQ. Trimming at V came to 0 bases and at J to 5 bases, leaving 1 base not matched to a gene.

V usage is TRBV7-2 and J usage is TRBJ1-2, with D possibly being TRBD1 (6 bases). The CDR3 runs to 15 residues. Deletions cut 4 bases from V and 4 bases from J, with 16 bases between. The germline CDR1 and CDR2 sequences are SGHTA and FQGNSA. CDR3 sequence reads: CASSSDAQGIYGYTF. The CDR3 coding sequence is TGTGCCAGCAGCTCGGACGCACAGGGAATCTATGGCTACACCTTC.

The chain couples TRBV27 to TRBJ2-7, with D perhaps TRBD2 (6 bases). The V gene's germline CDR1 is MNHEY and CDR2 SMNVEV (reference sequence). The V end was cut by 5 bases, the J end by 2 bases, with 16 bases between. This CDR3 spans 15 amino acids. CDR3 sequence: CASSPRLALTYEQYF. As DNA, the CDR3 is TGTGCCAGCAGTCCACGGCTAGCGCTTACCTACGAGCAGTACTTC.

This clone was observed once. The rearrangement links TRBV5-1 to TRBJ1-1; D not certain. Trimming left V 3 bases short and J 3 bases short, with 12 bases between. This CDR3 spans 14 amino acids. The germline V gene has CDR1 SGHRS and CDR2 YFSETQ. The CDR3 sequence is CASSWRGGDTEAFF. As DNA, the CDR3 is TGCGCCAGCAGCTGGCGGGGTGGGGACACTGAAGCTTTCTTT.

V usage is TRBV14 and J usage is TRBJ2-7; D unresolved. In germline, CDR1 is SGHDN, CDR2 FVKESK. Trimming left V 1 base short and J 2 bases short, with 6 bases between. There are 13 residues in the CDR3. CDR3 DNA sequence: TGTGCCAGCAGCCAAGCGGTCCCCTACGAGCAGTACTTC. Encoded protein: CASSQAVPYEQYF.

The chain is built from TRBV7-9 and TRBJ2-1, with 10 bases matching TRBD2. This CDR3 region has 17 residues. Germline lookup yields CDR1 SEHNR and CDR2 FQNEAQ (reference sequence). V lost 5 bases, J lost 9 bases, and 16 bases stayed unmatched. The CDR3 DNA reads TGTGCCAGCAGCCCCGAAGGGGCTAGCGGGAGAAGGGGTGAGCAGTTCTTC. Protein: CASSPEGASGRRGEQFF.

This rearrangement joins TRBV9 to TRBJ1-2; D unclear. Germline V gene sequence: CDR1 SGDLS, CDR2 YYNGEE. The V end was cut by 0 bases, the J end by 4 bases, with 16 bases between. This CDR3 comprises 16 residues. CDR3 sequence (DNA): TGTGCCAGCAGCGTAGGGGCAGGCGGTAGCGTCTATGGCTACACCTTC. Translating gives CASSVGAGGSVYGYTF.

The chain has TRBV2 and TRBJ2-2; weak D call: TRBD1 (6 bases). The CDR3 runs to 13 residues. Deletions cut 4 bases from V and 4 bases from J, with 7 bases between. The germline V gene has CDR1 SNHLY and CDR2 FYNNEI. CDR3 nucleotides: TGTGCCAGCAGTGCGGACAGCACCGGGGAGCTGTTTTTT. It translates to CASSADSTGELFF.

The chain recombines TRBV6-6 with TRBJ1-4; D call uncertain. Germline CDR1 MNHNY, CDR2 SVGAGI (reference sequence). The CDR3 contains 12 residues. Trimming stripped 2 bases from V and 8 bases from J, with 6 bases between. The CDR3 loop is CASSYGEEKLFF. CDR3 DNA sequence: TGTGCCAGCAGTTACGGGGAGGAAAAACTGTTTTTT.

This chain uses TRBV19 with TRBJ1-5, with no clear D. Trimming stripped 5 bases from V and 3 bases from J, with 5 bases between. This CDR3 is built from 12 residues. The germline gives CDR1 LNHDA, CDR2 SQIVND (reference sequence). In DNA, the CDR3 is TGTGCCAGTAGTCCGTCCAATCAGCCCCAGCATTTT. Translating it yields CASSPSNQPQHF.

The chain joins TRBV29-1 to TRBJ2-1; perhaps TRBD1 as D (6 bases). CDR1 is SQVTM, CDR2 ANQGSEA, per germline. CDR3 size: 13 residues. V was clipped by 8 bases and J by 5 bases, with 16 bases between them. Here the CDR3 reads CSFRDQGNNEQFF. The CDR3 nucleotides read TGCAGCTTCAGGGACCAGGGGAACAATGAGCAGTTCTTC.

As DNA, the CDR3 is TGTGCCTGCCCGGGACTTAATTCACCCCTCCACTTT. Its translation is CACPGLNSPLHF. V and J are TRBV30 and TRBJ1-6; tentative D call: TRBD1 (5 bases). Germline V CDR1 and CDR2: GTSNPN, SVGIG (reference sequence). V lost 6 bases to trimming and J lost 6 bases, with 9 bases between them. This CDR3 spans 12 amino acids.